Presented here are 16 T cell receptor beta chains from one specimen sequenced in a study of T-cell memory formation after mild COVID-19. Each CDR3 protein gets one entry after TCRdb re-called the 5' RACE reads with MiXCR. Seen here are approximately 250,000 distinct CDR3 sequences, about 17% observed once, and the top ten hold roughly a fifth. Source material: PBMCs or a T cell subset sorted from them (not recorded which). The source is a young man who had mild COVID-19 (a few samples of this study predate the infection). Cell type and time point are not known.

The V gene is TRBV28, the J gene TRBJ1-2, with 7 bases aligning to TRBD1. The V and J ends lost 9 bases and 8 bases, in that order; junction bases with no gene match: 15. The CDR3 spans 14 residues. Germline lookup yields CDR1 MDHEN and CDR2 SYDVKM. In nucleotides, the CDR3 is TGTGCCAGAAGTCCGCCCGGACAGGCTCCCGGCTACACCTTC. Translation: CARSPPGQAPGYTF.

The V call is TRBV19, the J call TRBJ1-1; D is possibly TRBD1 (6 bases). The length of the CDR3 is 15 residues. Germline CDR1 is LNHDA and CDR2 is SQIVND (reference sequence). Trimming took 2 bases from V and 4 from J, leaving 14 bases between them. CDR3 sequence reads: CASSINSGAGTEAFF. CDR3 nucleotides: TGTGCCAGTAGTATAAATTCAGGGGCCGGCACTGAAGCTTTCTTT.

The chain links TRBV2 to TRBJ2-7; D ambiguous. The CDR3 is 14 amino acids. CDR1 and CDR2 from the germline V gene are SNHLY and FYNNEI. The V end lost 0 bases, the J end lost 0 bases, and 6 bases lay between the germline ends. The CDR3 DNA sequence: TGTGCCAGCAGTGAAGCGCACGGCTCCTACGAGCAGTACTTC. It specifies CASSEAHGSYEQYF.

The chain carries TRBV15 and TRBJ2-5; 10 bases match TRBD1. With V trimmed by 5 bases and J by 1 base, 4 bases remained unmatched. Germline V gene sequence: CDR1 LNHNV, CDR2 YYDKDF (reference sequence). The CDR3 sequence is 15 residues long. This CDR3 is CATSLDRGPQETQYF. Written as DNA, the CDR3 is TGTGCCACCAGCCTCGACAGGGGGCCCCAAGAGACCCAGTACTTC.

This rearrangement joins TRBV19 to TRBJ1-1, with D perhaps TRBD1 (6 bases). This CDR3 is built from 14 residues. In germline, CDR1 is LNHDA, CDR2 SQIVND (reference sequence). Trimming shortened V by 7 bases and J by 8 bases, and 20 bases separated the two germline ends. As DNA, the CDR3 is TGTGCCAGTACCCAAAAACAGGGCGGCCCAGAAGCTTTCTTT. Translating gives CASTQKQGGPEAFF.

This clonotype was observed a handful of times. The chain employs TRBV9 and TRBJ2-1, with 9 bases that match TRBD2. V lost 1 base, J lost 5 bases, and 7 bases stayed unmatched. Germline V gene lookup returns CDR1 SGDLS and CDR2 YYNGEE. This CDR3 spans 16 amino acids. CDR3 bases: TGTGCCAGCAGCGTATCCGCCCAGCGGGGGGACAATGAGCAGTTCTTC. It encodes CASSVSAQRGDNEQFF. Full variable domain (rest looked up from reference TRBV9 and TRBJ2-1): DSGVTQTPKHLITATGQRVTLRCSPRSGDLSVYWYQQSLDQGLQFLIQYYNGEERAKGNILERFSAQQFPDLHSELNLSSLELGDSALYFCASSVSAQRGDNEQFFGPGTRLTVL.

This clonotype was counted a few times. The V call is TRBV7-9, the J call TRBJ2-5, with 7 bases aligning to TRBD1. This CDR3 is built from 15 residues. Germline V lookup: CDR1 SEHNR, CDR2 FQNEAQ (reference sequence). The junction had 6 bases not matched to a gene; V was cut back by 2 bases and J by 3 bases. Here the CDR3 DNA reads TGTGCCAGCAGCTTACCCCGAGGGACAGAAGAGACCCAGTACTTC. Its translation is CASSLPRGTEETQYF.

Only a few counts were recorded for this clonotype. The rearrangement uses TRBV5-6 and TRBJ2-2; possible D gene TRBD2, 6 bases. The V gene's germline CDR1 is SGHDT and CDR2 YYEEEE. The ends were cut back, 6 bases at V and 0 bases at J, with 21 bases in the middle. The CDR3 totals 18 residues. CDR3 sequence (DNA): TGTGCCAGCACCATTAGACGCGGGGCCCCAGCGAACACCGGGGAGCTGTTTTTT. Residues: CASTIRRGAPANTGELFF.

This clonotype has just a few counts. The chain employs TRBV7-2 and TRBJ2-2, with D unresolved. Trimming shortened V by 3 bases and J by 8 bases, and 10 bases separated the two germline ends. The CDR3 sequence is 13 residues long. Germline lookup yields CDR1 SGHTA and CDR2 FQGNSA. This chain's CDR3 is CASSFSVLGELFF. The DNA for the CDR3 is TGTGCCAGCAGCTTCAGTGTTTTGGGGGAGCTGTTTTTT.

This clonotype was recorded a few times. The chain employs TRBV18 and TRBJ1-2; maybe TRBD1 (5 bases). V gave up 3 bases and J gave up 4 bases, with 12 bases separating them. This CDR3 comprises 14 residues. Per germline, CDR1 KGHSH and CDR2 LQKENI. The CDR3 nucleotides are TGTGCCAGCTCACCGGGGCTAGGAAGCTATGGCTACACCTTC. This encodes CASSPGLGSYGYTF.

This clonotype showed up just a few times. V and J are TRBV3-1 and TRBJ2-2; D remains ambiguous. The CDR3 runs 13 residues. Between the trimmed V and J ends, which lost 1 base and 7 bases, there was a span of 7 bases. Germline CDR1 reads LGHDT; CDR2 reads YNNKEL (reference sequence). The CDR3 region has the DNA TGTGCCAGCAGCCAAGGCCACGGCGGGGAGCTGTTTTTT. It is translated as CASSQGHGGELFF.

This clonotype was picked up a small number of times. This chain uses TRBV7-3 with TRBJ1-2, with 9 bases aligning to TRBD1. The V gene's germline CDR1 is SGHTA and CDR2 FQGTGA. The CDR3 loop spans 16 amino acids. The junction had 8 bases not matched to a gene; V was cut back by 6 bases and J by 0 bases. CDR3 residues: CASSPGTGRANYGYTF. The CDR3 DNA reads TGTGCCAGCAGTCCCGGGACAGGGAGAGCTAACTATGGCTACACCTTC.

The chain combines TRBV2 with TRBJ1-5; a weak D match, TRBD1 (6 bases). The V end was cut by 7 bases, the J end by 11 bases, with 15 bases between. Germline CDR1 and CDR2: SNHLY and FYNNEI. This CDR3 contains 12 residues. CDR3 sequence reads: CASNIQGATQHF. CDR3 nucleotides: TGTGCCAGCAATATACAGGGCGCGACCCAGCATTTT.

This sequence joins TRBV24-1 and TRBJ1-1; 7 nucleotides match TRBD1. V was clipped by 6 bases and J by 4 bases; unmatched bases: 7. Per the germline V gene, CDR1 is KGHDR and CDR2 is SFDVKD. The CDR3 covers 14 residues. Here the CDR3 DNA reads TGTGCCACCAGTAAGAAGGGGGCGGGCACTGAAGCTTTCTTT. It is translated as CATSKKGAGTEAFF.

The chain's CDR3 is CATDSGGLHTGELFF. In DNA, the CDR3 is TGTGCCACCGATAGCGGGGGGCTTCACACCGGGGAGCTGTTTTTT. The chain recombines TRBV7-8 with TRBJ2-2; 10 positions agree with TRBD2. The V and J ends lost 10 bases and 3 bases, in that order; junction bases with no gene match: 8. This CDR3 is built from 15 residues. Germline CDR1 reads SGHVS; CDR2 reads FQNEAQ.

This clonotype was seen a few times. The CDR3 coding sequence is TGTGCCAGCAGCCCCAGGACAGGGGACGAGCAGTACGTC. It specifies CASSPRTGDEQYV. This chain joins TRBV7-9 and TRBJ2-7; the match to TRBD1 covers 9 bases. This CDR3 comprises 13 residues. The germline gives CDR1 SEHNR, CDR2 FQNEAQ (reference sequence). V shed 5 bases and J 5 bases; nucleotides not matched to a gene: 4.